This entry lists 17 T cell receptor beta chains sequenced from one sample in a study of blood T cell repertoires in COVID-19. This table comes from immunoSEQ multiplex PCR, and its TCRdb copy is limited to in-frame clones, with some not included. The table has approximately 260,000 clones, 70% to 90% seen once. Sequencing used PBMCs or T cells enriched from blood (not recorded which). The receptor set was obtained from a woman in her thirties or forties with acute COVID-19.

This clone appeared once. V and J are TRBV7-9 and TRBJ2-7; 12 nucleotides agree with TRBD2. After removal of 4 bases from V and 1 base from J, the junction contained 2 bases not matched to a gene. This CDR3 has 15 amino acids. Germline V gene data show CDR1 as SEHNR and CDR2 as FQNEAQ (reference sequence). The CDR3 DNA sequence: TGTGCCAGCAGCTCGGGACTAGCGGGTTCCTACGAGCAGTACTTC. Its translation is CASSSGLAGSYEQYF.

This sequence joins TRBV5-6 and TRBJ2-6; weak D call: TRBD1 (6 bases). V lost 4 bases and J lost 4, with 15 bases in between. Germline V gene lookup returns CDR1 SGHDT and CDR2 YYEEEE. The CDR3 covers 16 residues. The CDR3 region is CASSRPPGAGANVLTF. The CDR3 nucleotides read TGTGCCAGCAGCCGACCTCCAGGGGCCGGGGCCAACGTCCTGACTTTC.

The table lists this clone with a few counts. The V and J genes are TRBV3-1 (or the pseudogene TRBV3-2) and TRBJ1-2; 7 positions agree with TRBD1. Looked up from germline, CDR1 is LGHDT and CDR2 is YNNKEL (reference sequence). The CDR3 runs to 14 residues. Trimming at V came to 5 bases and at J to 8 bases, leaving 11 bases not matched to a gene. The CDR3 DNA sequence: TGTGCCAGCAGCGAAAGCGTAACAGGGGACGGCTACACCTTC. Translating it yields CASSESVTGDGYTF.

The gene calls are TRBV7-2 and TRBJ1-4, with D possibly being TRBD1 (6 bases). V was cut by 8 bases and J by 8 bases, with 21 bases left in between. Germline assignment: CDR1 SGHTA and CDR2 FQGNSA. The CDR3 spans 15 residues. CDR3 loop: CASRRAGGKGEKLFF. The DNA for the CDR3 is TGTGCCAGCCGCCGGGCGGGGGGCAAGGGCGAAAAACTGTTTTTT.

The V gene is TRBV12-3 or TRBV12-4, the J gene TRBJ1-1, with D unresolved. The CDR3 loop spans 12 amino acids. V gave up 3 bases and J gave up 10 bases, with 12 bases separating them. CDR3 protein: CASSLNSLAAFF. The CDR3 coding sequence is TGTGCCAGCAGTTTGAACAGCCTGGCAGCTTTCTTT.

The chain combines TRBV6-5 with TRBJ1-5, with D tentatively TRBD1 (5 bases). Germline values: CDR1 MNHEY, CDR2 SVGAGI. Trimming stripped 0 bases from V and 4 bases from J, with 10 bases between. This CDR3 spans 15 amino acids. CDR3 bases: TGTGCCAGCAGTTACTCTCGACAGTCAAATCAGCCCCAGCATTTT. This sequence encodes CASSYSRQSNQPQHF.

This chain links TRBV28 with TRBJ1-2, with a tentative D call TRBD1 (6 bases). The CDR3 is made up of 17 amino acids. Germline V gives CDR1 MDHEN, CDR2 SYDVKM. The V end was cut by 6 bases, the J end by 3 bases, with 23 bases between. The DNA of the CDR3 is TGTGCCAGCAGCCCAACCCCACAGGGAGTACGGGACTATGGCTACACCTTC. It codes for CASSPTPQGVRDYGYTF.

The rearrangement links TRBV19 to TRBJ2-4; 11 bases line up with TRBD2. The germline gives CDR1 LNHDA, CDR2 SQIVND (reference sequence). V lost 6 bases to trimming and J lost 8 bases; unmatched junction nucleotides: 9. This CDR3 comprises 15 residues. The CDR3 protein is CASSQFSGREDIQYF. The CDR3 bases are TGTGCCAGTAGCCAATTTAGCGGGAGGGAGGACATTCAGTACTTC.

The genes are TRBV29-1 and TRBJ1-1; maybe TRBD1 (5 bases). The CDR3 sequence is 14 residues long. Deletions cut 7 bases from V and 5 bases from J, with 20 bases between. Germline loops: CDR1 SQVTM, CDR2 ANQGSEA. Here the CDR3 reads CSARRSGFKTEAFF. CDR3 DNA sequence: TGCAGCGCCCGCAGGTCAGGGTTTAAAACTGAAGCTTTCTTT.

This rearrangement joins TRBV19 to TRBJ1-2, with D tentatively TRBD1 (5 bases). CDR3 length: 18 residues. Trimming left V 3 bases short and J 2 bases short, with 22 bases between. From germline, CDR1 is LNHDA and CDR2 SQIVND (reference sequence). CDR3 coding DNA: TGTGCCAGTAGTATTGATTTGAACAGGCCCAATATGAACTATGGCTACACCTTC. It is translated as CASSIDLNRPNMNYGYTF. Full variable domain (outside the CDR3, taken from reference TRBV19 and TRBJ1-2): DGGITQSPKYLFRKEGQNVTLSCEQNLNHDAMYWYRQDPGQGLRLIYYSQIVNDFQKGDIAEGYSVSREKKESFPLTVTSAQKNPTAFYLCASSIDLNRPNMNYGYTFGSGTRLTVV.

This rearrangement joins TRBV7-9 to TRBJ2-1; D might be TRBD2 (5 bases). The CDR3 spans 15 residues. Germline V lookup: CDR1 SEHNR, CDR2 FQNEAQ (reference sequence). V was shortened by 7 bases and J by 1 base, with 14 bases between the two germline ends. CDR3 DNA sequence: TGTGCCAGCACGGAAGGGCGGGCTTCCTACAATGAGCAGTTCTTC. It is translated as CASTEGRASYNEQFF.

This clone was picked up one time. This rearrangement joins TRBV5-4 to TRBJ2-7; 13 bases are a match to TRBD2. V shed 4 bases and J 3 bases; nucleotides not matched to a gene: 4. The CDR3 runs 15 residues. The germline CDR1 and CDR2 sequences are SGHNT and YYREEE (reference sequence). In DNA form, the CDR3 reads TGTGCCAGCAGCAACGGACTAGCGGGGGACTACGAGCAGTACTTC. It specifies CASSNGLAGDYEQYF.

The chain combines TRBV27 with TRBJ2-1; the match to TRBD2 covers 9 bases. The CDR3 contains 15 residues. V dropped 4 bases and J dropped 4; count of bases not matched to a gene: 5. Germline V gene sequence: CDR1 MNHEY, CDR2 SMNVEV (reference sequence). The CDR3 DNA sequence: TGTGCCAGCAGTTCGTCTAGCGGGAAGTACAATGAGCAGTTCTTC. It is translated as CASSSSSGKYNEQFF.

The chain uses TRBV7-9 and TRBJ2-7; no clear D gene. The CDR3 totals 12 residues. The germline V gene has CDR1 SEHNR and CDR2 FQNEAQ (reference sequence). Trimming stripped 5 bases from V and 5 bases from J, with 10 bases between. The CDR3 here is CASSPSPHEQYV. CDR3 DNA sequence: TGTGCCAGCAGCCCCAGTCCCCACGAGCAGTACGTC.

The chain joins TRBV3-1 (or the pseudogene TRBV3-2) to TRBJ2-1; 14 bases match TRBD2. The germline CDR1 and CDR2 sequences are LGHDT and YNNKEL (reference sequence). The CDR3 is made up of 18 amino acids. V shed 2 bases, J shed 5 bases, and the junction held 8 bases outside the gene matches. CDR3 residues: CASSQLLGLAGVHNEQFF. The CDR3 DNA sequence: TGTGCCAGCAGCCAACTCCTGGGACTAGCGGGGGTTCACAATGAGCAGTTCTTC.

This clone has a single count. This sequence joins TRBV3-1 (or the pseudogene TRBV3-2) and TRBJ1-2, with 9 bases matching TRBD1. Germline V CDR1 and CDR2: LGHDT, YNNKEL (reference sequence). The trim removed 4 bases at V and 4 bases at J, leaving 7 bases unmatched. The CDR3 sequence is 15 residues long. The CDR3 protein is CASSLGQGPSYGYTF. The CDR3 coding sequence is TGTGCCAGCAGCCTCGGACAGGGGCCTTCCTATGGCTACACCTTC.

The chain is built from TRBV11-3 and TRBJ1-1, with TRBD1 matching over 7 bases. The germline gives CDR1 SGHNT, CDR2 YENEEA. The CDR3 loop spans 13 amino acids. Losses at the gene ends were 5 bases for V and 4 bases for J; bases not matched to a gene: 4. This chain's CDR3 is CASSQRQGTEAFF. CDR3 bases: TGTGCCAGCAGCCAAAGACAGGGCACTGAAGCTTTCTTT.